This TCR beta chain was obtained from a study of human T cells and chemical hapten exposure. For the study at large: The patients were mostly female; they had alopecia areata, totalis or universalis.

The CDR3 covers 15 residues. In germline, CDR1 is MNHEY, CDR2 SVGAGI. V dropped 6 bases and J dropped 0 bases, with 13 bases sitting between them. TCRdb fed the RACE reads into MiXCR, producing one record per CDR3 protein. The profile shows about 110,000 distinct CDR3 sequences, less than 15% of them singletons. Stated time point: pre-sensitization, week 0. Stated treatment: therapeutic diphenylcyclopropenone sensitization with weekly scalp DPC. The source was whole blood, collected in connection with sensitization to the hapten diphenylcyclopropenone (DPC). The chain couples TRBV6-5 to TRBJ2-3; D might be TRBD2 (6 bases). The receptor's source is a woman in her 50s with alopecia areata. Some clones in this sample may be carry-over from other donors' samples. CDR3 amino acids: CASSPLAFSTDTQYF. CDR3 DNA sequence: TGTGCCAGCAGCCCCCTAGCGTTCAGCACAGATACGCAGTATTTT.